The 5 T cell receptor beta chains below all came from one sample that was sequenced in a study of blood T cell repertoires in COVID-19. The assay was immunoSEQ multiplex PCR, and TCRdb's table has in-frame clones only and misses some. Of 150,000 to 190,000 clones in the sample, about 86% were seen once. The source material was PBMCs or T cells enriched from blood (not recorded which). The origin of the receptors is a man aged 45-65 years who had recovered from COVID-19.

The chain links TRBV3-1 (or the pseudogene TRBV3-2) to TRBJ1-1; 11 bases are shared with TRBD1. Germline CDR1 is LGHDT and CDR2 is YNNKEL (reference sequence). Losses at the gene ends were 3 bases for V and 5 bases for J; bases not matched to a gene: 8. The CDR3 totals 16 residues. CDR3 amino acids: CASSHPAGTGGTEAFF. The CDR3 DNA reads TGTGCCAGCAGCCACCCCGCCGGGACAGGGGGAACTGAAGCTTTCTTT.

This sequence joins TRBV5-1 and TRBJ2-2; 10 bases are shared with TRBD1. The CDR3 sequence is 14 residues long. CDR1 is SGHRS, CDR2 YFSETQ, per germline. The junction had 5 bases not matched to a gene; V was cut back by 6 bases and J by 6 bases. CDR3 sequence (DNA): TGCGCCAGCATTCTGGACAGGGGGTCCGGGGAGCTGTTTTTT. Encoded protein: CASILDRGSGELFF. The complete variable domain, with remaining parts taken from reference TRBV5-1 and TRBJ2-2, reads KAGVTQTPRYLIKTRGQQVTLSCSPISGHRSVSWYQQTPGQGLQFLFEYFSETQRNKGNFPGRFSGRQFSNSRSEMNVSTLELGDSALYLCASILDRGSGELFFGEGSRLTVL.

This chain uses TRBV7-2 with TRBJ2-7, with D uncertain. The V gene lost 3 bases and the J gene lost 6 bases, with 9 bases spanning the gap. This CDR3 contains 12 residues. CDR1 is SGHTA and CDR2 is FQGNSA in the germline V gene. The CDR3 DNA sequence: TGTGCCAGCAGCTTTCTATCCCGCGAGCAGTACTTC. Its translation: CASSFLSREQYF.

The chain is built from TRBV4-1 and TRBJ1-6; D gene ambiguous. Trimming removed 1 base at V and 4 bases at J, with 5 bases between. CDR1 and CDR2 from the germline V gene are MGHRA and YSYEKL. CDR3 size: 14 residues. The CDR3: CASSQGRYNSPLHF. The CDR3 DNA is TGCGCCAGCAGCCAAGGCAGATATAATTCACCCCTCCACTTT.

This rearrangement joins TRBV7-6 to TRBJ2-1, with 10 bases matching TRBD2. V was pared by 0 bases and J by 6 bases, with 17 bases of the junction left unmatched. The CDR3 consists of 20 residues. Per germline, CDR1 SGHVS and CDR2 FNYEAQ. This CDR3 is CASSLAIAGGRPQDFNEQFF. CDR3 sequence (DNA): TGTGCCAGCAGCTTAGCGATAGCGGGGGGCCGGCCGCAAGACTTCAATGAGCAGTTCTTC.